Listed here are 14 T cell receptor beta chains from one sample, sequenced in a study of T cells in Graves' hyperthyroidism and ophthalmopathy. Amplification of TCR beta CDR3 regions used RNA as the template. Initially, a first-round RT-PCR of the TCR CDR3 employed the HTBI primer set. TCRdb redid the calling of the multiplex PCR reads with MiXCR, one entry per CDR3 protein. Found here are approximately 600,000 distinct CDR3 sequences, less than 25% of them singletons; the top ten hold 34%. Sequenced material: blood. These TCRs come from a man aged 25 to 40 with Graves' ophthalmopathy.

On this clonotype itself: One end of the junction is discordant with germline, which a read error may explain. The chain carries TRBV6-5 and TRBJ1-4; maybe TRBD1 (6 bases). Germline V gives CDR1 MNHEY, CDR2 SVGAGI. The CDR3 runs to 15 residues. CDR3 bases: TGTGCCGGCAGTTACGGGGGGGCCGCTAATGAAAAACTGTTTTTT. This gives the protein CAGSYGGAANEKLFF.

This chain joins TRBV2 and TRBJ1-6, with D perhaps TRBD1 (5 bases). The V and J ends lost 3 bases and 7 bases respectively, with 13 bases between them. The CDR3 loop spans 15 amino acids. The germline CDR1 and CDR2 sequences are SNHLY and FYNNEI. CDR3 loop: CASSDPPGWNSPLHF. In nucleotides, the CDR3 is TGTGCCAGCAGTGACCCCCCAGGGTGGAATTCACCCCTCCACTTT.

The V and J genes are TRBV18 and TRBJ2-7, with 7 bases lining up with TRBD1. V dropped 3 bases and J dropped 0; count of bases not matched to a gene: 5. Germline loops: CDR1 KGHSH, CDR2 LQKENI. The CDR3 covers 15 residues. CDR3 loop: CASSPGRDSSYEQYF. CDR3 DNA: TGTGCCAGCTCACCCGGTCGGGACAGCTCCTACGAGCAGTACTTC. Complete variable domain (other parts from reference TRBV18 and TRBJ2-7): NAGVMQNPRHLVRRRGQEARLRCSPMKGHSHVYWYRQLPEEGLKFMVYLQKENIIDESGMPKERFSAEFPKEGPSILRIQQVVRGDSAAYFCASSPGRDSSYEQYFGPGTRLTVT.

This clonotype was recorded at least ten times. The genes are TRBV20-1 and TRBJ1-1, with 7 bases matching TRBD1. V was pared by 5 bases and J by 4 bases, with 10 bases of the junction left unmatched. From germline, CDR1 is DFQATT and CDR2 SNEGSKA (reference sequence). The CDR3 has 14 amino acids. CDR3 loop: CSAPPRGGITEAFF. The CDR3 region has the DNA TGCAGTGCTCCCCCCAGAGGGGGCATCACTGAAGCTTTCTTT.

This clonotype was observed a few times. The chain couples TRBV29-1 to TRBJ2-7, with D maybe TRBD2 (6 bases). Trimming took 4 bases from V and 2 from J, leaving 12 bases between them. The CDR3 runs 13 residues. Germline assignment: CDR1 SQVTM and CDR2 ANQGSEA. The CDR3, as DNA: TGCAGCGTTGGGAGGGACGTTACCTACGAGCAGTACTTC. It translates to CSVGRDVTYEQYF.

The V gene is TRBV27, the J gene TRBJ2-3; D gene unclear. CDR3 size: 12 residues. Germline CDR1 MNHEY, CDR2 SMNVEV (reference sequence). Trimming removed 8 bases at V and 4 bases at J, with 10 bases between. CDR3 sequence: CASGIGPDTQYF. Here the CDR3 DNA reads TGTGCCAGCGGAATCGGACCAGATACGCAGTATTTT.

The table lists this clonotype with many counts. This rearrangement joins TRBV2 to TRBJ1-5, with D tentatively TRBD1 (5 bases). The CDR3 length is 15 residues. Between the trimmed V and J ends, which lost 4 bases and 4 bases, there was a span of 14 bases. The germline CDR1 and CDR2 sequences are SNHLY and FYNNEI. CDR3 sequence: CASSAQTELNQPQHF. The CDR3 coding sequence is TGTGCCAGCAGTGCCCAGACAGAGCTAAATCAGCCCCAGCATTTT. Together with reference TRBV2 and TRBJ1-5, the CDR3 gives the full variable domain: EPEVTQTPSHQVTQMGQEVILRCVPISNHLYFYWYRQILGQKVEFLVSFYNNEISEKSEIFDDQFSVERPDGSNFTLKIRSTKLEDSAMYFCASSAQTELNQPQHFGDGTRLSIL.

The table lists this clonotype with a few counts. This chain uses TRBV20-1 with TRBJ1-5; TRBD1 aligns across 8 bases. The CDR3 is 15 residues long. CDR1 and CDR2 from the germline V gene are DFQATT and SNEGSKA (reference sequence). Trimming cost V 2 bases and J 3 bases; bases outside gene matches: 6. The CDR3 sequence: CSARPRTGTNQPQHF. The CDR3 DNA is TGCAGTGCTAGACCTCGGACAGGGACCAATCAGCCCCAGCATTTT.

In this sample, this clonotype turned up a few times. V and J are TRBV25-1 and TRBJ2-1; TRBD1 is a possible D gene (6 bases). Looked up from germline, CDR1 is MGHDK and CDR2 is SYGVNS. Trimming pared 4 bases from V and 11 bases from J, leaving 9 bases between. The CDR3 is 11 amino acids. CDR3 residues: CASSGGQKQFF. The CDR3 DNA reads as TGTGCCAGCAGTGGGGGACAAAAGCAGTTCTTC.

This clonotype was seen a handful of times. The chain has TRBV13 and TRBJ2-2; 9 bases match TRBD2. Losses at the gene ends were 6 bases for V and 3 bases for J; bases not matched to a gene: 8. The CDR3 runs 16 residues. Germline loops: CDR1 PRHDT, CDR2 FYEKMQ (reference sequence). CDR3 sequence (DNA): TGTGCCAGCAGTCCAGGACTAGCGCCCTACACCGGGGAGCTGTTTTTT. Its translation: CASSPGLAPYTGELFF.

This clonotype occurred a few times. The chain recombines TRBV5-1 with TRBJ1-5, with D possibly TRBD1 on 5 matching bases. CDR1 is SGHRS, CDR2 YFSETQ, per germline. V was cut by 4 bases and J by 5 bases, with 16 bases left in between. This CDR3 contains 15 residues. CDR3 sequence: CASSVGGDTYQPQHF. The CDR3 nucleotides read TGCGCCAGCAGCGTTGGGGGGGATACCTATCAGCCCCAGCATTTT.

There are a few counts of this clonotype. The rearrangement links TRBV29-1 to TRBJ1-1; tentatively, D is TRBD1 (6 bases). The germline CDR1 and CDR2 sequences are SQVTM and ANQGSEA. V gave up 4 bases and J gave up 4 bases, with 10 bases separating them. CDR3 length: 12 amino acids. CDR3 nucleotides: TGCAGCGTTGTTGCAGGGGCCACTGAAGCTTTCTTT. This encodes CSVVAGATEAFF.

The chain recombines TRBV24-1 with TRBJ2-5; D remains unclear. V was cut by 4 bases and J by 1 base, with 12 bases left in between. CDR1 and CDR2 from the germline V gene are KGHDR and SFDVKD. CDR3 length: 15 residues. The CDR3 DNA is TGTGCCACCAGTGAAGTGGTAGGGCCCCAAGAGACCCAGTACTTC. This translates into CATSEVVGPQETQYF.

The chain has TRBV6-2 or TRBV6-3 and TRBJ2-1, with D possibly matching TRBD1 (5 bases). Germline CDR1 reads MNHEY; CDR2 reads SVGEGT. V lost 8 bases, J lost 6 bases, and 17 bases lay in between. This CDR3 is built from 14 residues. CDR3 in amino acids: CASGPARERNEQFF. The CDR3 DNA reads TGTGCCAGCGGACCCGCCAGGGAACGCAATGAGCAGTTCTTC.